Shown below are 8 T cell receptor beta chains from a single sample sequenced in a study of blood T cell repertoires in COVID-19. The assay was immunoSEQ multiplex PCR, and TCRdb's table has in-frame clones only and misses some. Of around 310,000 clones listed, 88% are singletons. Source material: peripheral blood. The receptors were gathered from a woman between 50 and 59 years old with active or convalescent COVID-19.

This chain uses TRBV6-5 with TRBJ2-7; 9 bases are shared with TRBD2. Unmatched junction bases numbered 10, after V lost 0 bases and J lost 10 bases. Germline CDR1 is MNHEY and CDR2 is SVGAGI. The CDR3 consists of 15 residues. The CDR3 sequence: CASSYSSLAGSQQYF. Written as DNA, the CDR3 is TGTGCCAGCAGTTACTCGAGCCTAGCGGGATCCCAACAGTACTTC.

The chain is built from TRBV7-8 and TRBJ2-3, with 7 bases identical to TRBD2. The CDR3 is made up of 16 amino acids. Germline V gives CDR1 SGHVS, CDR2 FQNEAQ. V shed 3 bases and J 1 base; nucleotides not matched to a gene: 7. The CDR3 is CASSFRLAVGTDTQYF. CDR3 coding DNA: TGTGCCAGCAGCTTTCGGCTAGCGGTGGGCACAGATACGCAGTATTTT.

This chain uses TRBV5-1 with TRBJ2-7, with D perhaps matching TRBD2 (6 bases). The CDR3 is 15 residues long. CDR1 and CDR2 (germline): SGHRS, YFSETQ. Trimming removed 0 bases at V and 5 bases at J, with 15 bases between. The CDR3 region has the DNA TGCGCCAGCAGCTTGGCCCTGGAGGGCATCCACGAGCAGTACTTC. Translating gives CASSLALEGIHEQYF.

J is TRBJ1-1 and V is TRBV5-4; 8 bases map to TRBD1. Trimming cost V 4 bases and J 1 base; bases outside gene matches: 3. Germline CDR1 reads SGHNT; CDR2 reads YYREEE (reference sequence). This CDR3 comprises 14 residues. CDR3 DNA: TGTGCCAGCAGCGCAGGGACAGGGAACACTGAAGCTTTCTTT. Its translation is CASSAGTGNTEAFF.

This chain joins TRBV29-1 and TRBJ2-5; tentative D call: TRBD1 (5 bases). The V and J ends lost 2 bases and 9 bases respectively, with 16 bases between them. The germline V gene has CDR1 SQVTM and CDR2 ANQGSEA. The CDR3 covers 13 residues. CDR3 sequence (DNA): TGCAGCGTTGAAATGGTAGCCCTAGGGGCCCAGTACTTC. This translates into CSVEMVALGAQYF.

The chain is built from TRBV15 and TRBJ1-6, with TRBD1 identical over 9 bases. With 4 bases clipped from V and 9 bases from J, the junction kept 4 bases outside the gene matches. The CDR3 covers 14 residues. Germline V gene sequence: CDR1 LNHNV, CDR2 YYDKDF (reference sequence). The CDR3 reads CATSKDRGSSPLHF. The DNA of the CDR3 is TGTGCCACCAGCAAGGACAGGGGAAGTTCACCCCTCCACTTT. Full variable domain (remainder filled in from reference TRBV15 and TRBJ1-6): DAMVIQNPRYQVTQFGKPVTLSCSQTLNHNVMYWYQQKSSQAPKLLFHYYDKDFNNEADTPDNFQSRRPNTSFCFLDIRSPGLGDTAMYLCATSKDRGSSPLHFGNGTRLTVT.

The chain joins TRBV29-1 to TRBJ1-2; perhaps TRBD1 as D (6 bases). The CDR3 has 18 amino acids. CDR1 and CDR2 from the germline V gene are SQVTM and ANQGSEA. V lost 0 bases and J lost 3, with 23 bases in between. CDR3 in amino acids: CSVEESRGSVGFYYGYTF. CDR3 nucleotide sequence: TGCAGCGTTGAAGAGTCTAGGGGGAGTGTGGGATTTTACTATGGCTACACCTTC.

The sample holds one count of this clone. The genes are TRBV6-4 and TRBJ2-7; D is possibly TRBD1 (6 bases). V lost 6 bases to trimming and J lost 0 bases, with 12 bases between them. Germline V gene data show CDR1 as MRHNA and CDR2 as SNTAGT. This CDR3 is 14 amino acids long. CDR3: CASRKDRSSYEQYF. The DNA for the CDR3 is TGTGCCAGCAGAAAAGACAGGAGCTCCTACGAGCAGTACTTC.